This TCR beta chain came from a study of cytomegalovirus exposure and HLA in healthy donors. Study in general: A later analysis reported the same platform for the 120 or so validation repertoires and the roughly 700 first-cohort repertoires. Study-level findings and limits: There were some public TCRs occurring in many donors, but most TCR sequences were rare. The study put about 180 TCR beta chains on its list as cytomegalovirus-associated.

CDR3 length: 13 residues. The ends were cut back, 4 bases at V and 8 bases at J, with 13 bases in the middle. CDR1 SGHNT and CDR2 YYREEE come from the germline V gene (reference sequence). Comments on this clone: Its cognate antigen is unknown.

Sequenced by immunoSEQ multiplex PCR; TCRdb stores in-frame clones only, minus some. The sample shows 100,000 to 120,000 clones, roughly nine tenths of them seen only once. The receptor was isolated from a woman aged 18-30 years in good health and CMV-seronegative. V usage is TRBV5-4 and J usage is TRBJ2-1, with D maybe TRBD1 (5 bases). The material sequenced was PBMCs. Here the CDR3 reads CASSSRVSDEQFF. The CDR3 coding sequence is TGTGCCAGCAGCAGCAGGGTGTCCGATGAGCAGTTCTTC.